The sequence of this TCR beta chain was determined in a study of cytomegalovirus exposure and HLA in healthy donors. Study-level findings and limits: With DRB1 most and HLA-C fewest, TCR association rates differed between HLA loci in a later analysis.

V lost 2 bases and J 4 bases, leaving 9 bases between the germline ends. Germline loops: CDR1 SGHTA, CDR2 FQGNSA. The CDR3 consists of 14 residues. The PCR had 60 Vbeta and 13 Jbeta primers. Sequencing was performed with immunoSEQ multiplex PCR; in TCRdb, only in-frame clones are kept and a portion is missing. The sample holds about 120,000 clones, around 85% seen once. Regarding this clone: The antigen remains undetermined. The CDR3 does not close with the conserved phenylalanine or tryptophan, likely indicating a read error.

V is TRBV7-2 and J is TRBJ1-3; the D is unclear. The source is a man aged 30-40 years in good health and CMV-seronegative. The sequencing input was PBMCs. CDR3: CASSLHVEGNTIYS. Here the CDR3 DNA reads TGTGCCAGCAGCTTACATGTGGAGGGAAACACCATATATTCT.